This TCR beta chain appears in the sequencing data of a study of cytomegalovirus exposure and HLA in healthy donors. Study outcomes and limitations: A list of 150 to 200 TCR beta chains associated with cytomegalovirus was given. In a later analysis, HLA-associated TCR beta chains were more clonally expanded than equally common others.

Germline V gene lookup returns CDR1 SGHTA and CDR2 FQGNSA. Unmatched junction bases numbered 11, after V lost 8 bases and J lost 8 bases. The CDR3 spans 15 residues. The PCR employed 60 Vbeta primers together with 13 Jbeta primers. Generated by immunoSEQ multiplex PCR, the TCRdb table keeps only in-frame clones and is missing some. This sample has some 98,000 clones, with around 80% found just once. With respect to this clone: Its specificity is not known.

The sequence was obtained from a man between 35 and 55 years old in good health and CMV-seronegative. The chain couples TRBV7-2 to TRBJ1-6; TRBD1 matches at 8 bases. Sequenced: PBMCs. DNA of the CDR3: TGTGCCAGCGGACAGGGCCCCCAGGTGGATTCACCCCTCCACTTT. It yields the protein CASGQGPQVDSPLHF. The entire variable domain, with the rest obtained from reference TRBV7-2 and TRBJ1-6, is as follows: GAGVSQSPSNKVTEKGKDVELRCDPISGHTALYWYRQSLGQGLEFLIYFQGNSAPDKSGLPSDRFSAERTGGSVSTLTIQRTQQEDSAVYLCASGQGPQVDSPLHFGNGTRLTVT.